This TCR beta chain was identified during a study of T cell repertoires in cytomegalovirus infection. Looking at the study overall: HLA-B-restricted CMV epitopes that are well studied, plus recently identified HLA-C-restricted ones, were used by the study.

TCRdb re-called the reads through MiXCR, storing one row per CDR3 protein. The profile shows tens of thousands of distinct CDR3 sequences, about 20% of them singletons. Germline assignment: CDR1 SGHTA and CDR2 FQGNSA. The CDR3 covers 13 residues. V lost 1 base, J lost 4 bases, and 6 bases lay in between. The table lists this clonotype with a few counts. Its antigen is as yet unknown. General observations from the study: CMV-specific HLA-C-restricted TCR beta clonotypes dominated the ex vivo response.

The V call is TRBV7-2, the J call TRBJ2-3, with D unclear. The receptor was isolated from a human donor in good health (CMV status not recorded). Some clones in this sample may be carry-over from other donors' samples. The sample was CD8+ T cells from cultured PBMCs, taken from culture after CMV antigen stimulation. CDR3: CASSLGSADTQYF. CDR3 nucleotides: TGTGCCAGCAGCTTAGGATCCGCAGATACGCAGTATTTT.